The 12 T cell receptor beta chains in this list originate from one sample, sequenced in a study of T cells in Graves' hyperthyroidism and ophthalmopathy. Amplification of TCR beta CDR3 regions used RNA as the template. First-round RT-PCR with HTBI primers amplified the TCR CDR3 region. TCRdb recomputed calls from the multiplex PCR reads with MiXCR, one row per CDR3 protein. This sample has around 690,000 distinct CDR3 sequences, with 20% found just once. The sequenced sample consisted of blood. These receptors were obtained from a man aged 25-40 years with Graves' ophthalmopathy.

V is TRBV3-1 and J is TRBJ2-1; D may be TRBD1 or TRBD2 (5 bases each). Per germline, CDR1 LGHDT and CDR2 YNNKEL (reference sequence). Trimming cost V 6 bases and J 6 bases, with 12 bases left between them. The CDR3 totals 13 residues. This CDR3 is CASSPPGTNEQFF. In nucleotides, the CDR3 is TGTGCCAGCAGTCCCCCCGGGACCAATGAGCAGTTCTTC.

Points on this clonotype: Germline is not matched at one junction end, which may reflect a read error. This chain joins TRBV4-1 and TRBJ2-7; 14 bases match TRBD2. Germline V gene data show CDR1 as MGHRA and CDR2 as YSYEKL. The CDR3 has 19 residues. CDR3 residues: CASSQEFPGLAGVSYEQYF. DNA for the CDR3: TGTGCCAGCAGCCAAGAATTTCCGGGACTAGCGGGGGTTTCCTACGAGCAGTACTTC.

This clonotype came up once. One end of the junction fails to match germline, which may point to a read error. The V gene is TRBV5-1, the J gene TRBJ2-5; 9 bases match TRBD1. Germline-derived CDR1 and CDR2 are SGHRS and YFSETQ. The CDR3 sequence is 17 residues long. Here the CDR3 DNA reads TGTGCCAGCAGCTTGGCTGGCGGACAGGGGTACCAAGAGACCCAGTACTTC. Protein sequence: CASSLAGGQGYQETQYF.

V and J are TRBV5-8 and TRBJ2-1, with D tentatively TRBD1 or TRBD2 (5 bases each). The CDR3 runs 11 residues. CDR1 is SGHTS, CDR2 YDEGEE, per germline. Trimming pared 8 bases from V and 7 bases from J, leaving 10 bases between. The CDR3 DNA sequence: TGTGCCAGGAGGGGTTTGAATGAGCAGTTCTTC. Protein sequence: CARRGLNEQFF.

This clonotype has a handful of counts. The rearrangement links TRBV19 to TRBJ2-7, with a weak D call TRBD1 (5 bases). Germline CDR1 is LNHDA and CDR2 is SQIVND (reference sequence). CDR3 size: 14 residues. V was pared by 3 bases and J by 3 bases, with 12 bases between. The CDR3 DNA reads as TGTGCCAGTAGTATTACAGGTCACTACTACGAGCAGTACTTC. Translating it yields CASSITGHYYEQYF.

This clonotype was seen a few times. The chain uses TRBV10-3 and TRBJ1-6, with D tentatively TRBD1 (5 bases). The CDR3 has 13 residues. Germline V gene data show CDR1 as ENHRY and CDR2 as SYGVKD. V was pared by 5 bases and J by 5 bases, with 7 bases between. The CDR3 loop reads CAISFRDNSPLHF. The CDR3 DNA follows: TGTGCCATCAGTTTCAGGGATAATTCACCCCTCCACTTT.

At least ten counts were recorded for this clonotype. The chain uses TRBV11-2 and TRBJ2-5; 7 positions match TRBD1. Unmatched junction bases numbered 4, after V lost 1 base and J lost 5 bases. Looked up from germline, CDR1 is SGHAT and CDR2 is FQNNGV. The CDR3 is 14 amino acids. CDR3 amino acids: CASSLGQGWETQYF. CDR3 nucleotides: TGTGCCAGCAGCTTAGGACAGGGCTGGGAGACCCAGTACTTC.

In this sample, this clonotype turned up once. This may be a read error, as it is one base from a much larger clone. For the CDR3, the DNA is TGTGCCGGCAGTCAGACAGGGCCCGAAGGGACCCAGTACTTC. This gives the protein CAGSQTGPEGTQYF. The chain has TRBV12-3 or TRBV12-4 and TRBJ2-5, with TRBD1 matching 7 bases. The CDR3 is 14 residues long.

The genes are TRBV5-6 and TRBJ2-5; D call uncertain. V lost 4 bases, J lost 2 bases, and 9 bases lay in between. CDR3 length equals 13 residues. Per germline, CDR1 SGHDT and CDR2 YYEEEE. The CDR3 spells CASSRYRQETQYF. The CDR3 bases are TGTGCCAGCAGCAGATACAGACAAGAGACCCAGTACTTC.

A few counts support this clonotype. The gene calls are TRBV29-1 and TRBJ2-2; 13 bases are a match to TRBD2. The V gene end was trimmed by 6 bases and the J gene end by 6 bases; junction bases not matched to a gene: 10. The germline CDR1 and CDR2 sequences are SQVTM and ANQGSEA. The CDR3 consists of 16 residues. CDR3 region: CSVVMAGLAGAGELFF. In nucleotides, the CDR3 is TGCAGCGTCGTTATGGCAGGACTAGCGGGAGCCGGGGAGCTGTTTTTT.

Many counts were recorded for this clonotype. The genes are TRBV5-1 and TRBJ1-1; maybe TRBD1 (5 bases). The V gene's germline CDR1 is SGHRS and CDR2 YFSETQ. The germline V and J ends were trimmed by 4 bases and 0 bases, with 10 bases remaining between them. This CDR3 has 14 residues. The CDR3 nucleotides read TGCGCCAGCAGCCAGGGTTGGTTGAACACTGAAGCTTTCTTT. Protein product: CASSQGWLNTEAFF.

This clonotype has a count of ten or more. CDR3 sequence: CASSLGLGVKETQYF. The CDR3 nucleotides read TGTGCCAGCAGCTTAGGATTAGGCGTCAAAGAGACCCAGTACTTC. This chain joins TRBV11-2 and TRBJ2-5, with unresolved D. Germline CDR1 is SGHAT and CDR2 is FQNNGV. The CDR3 runs 15 residues. The V and J ends lost 1 base and 3 bases respectively, with 12 bases between them.